Below are 24 T cell receptor beta chains sequenced from a single sample in a study of T cell responses to AZD1222 COVID-19 vaccine. The protocol was immunoSEQ multiplex PCR, while the TCRdb copy is restricted to in-frame clones and leaves out a portion. The profile shows tens of thousands of clones, around 80% of them singletons. The source material was peripheral blood, sampled on day 0 of AZD1222 vaccination. These receptors were collected from an adult in good health.

The count of this clone is one. The chain carries TRBV19 and TRBJ1-2; D uncertain. In germline, CDR1 is LNHDA, CDR2 SQIVND (reference sequence). CDR3 size: 17 residues. Trimming removed 1 base at V and 0 bases at J, with 15 bases between. CDR3 DNA sequence: TGTGCCAGTAGTATAGGAGGGCGGGCAGGAGCTAACTATGGCTACACCTTC. Protein: CASSIGGRAGANYGYTF.

This rearrangement joins TRBV6-5 to TRBJ2-7; D might be TRBD1 (6 bases). Trimming took off 2 bases at V and 6 bases at J, with 8 bases between the two ends. CDR1 and CDR2 (germline): MNHEY, SVGAGI. CDR3 size: 12 residues. CDR3 protein: CASSYRGGEQYF. CDR3 nucleotide sequence: TGTGCCAGCAGTTACCGAGGGGGCGAGCAGTACTTC.

This clone showed up just once. The V and J genes are TRBV7-8 and TRBJ2-2, with TRBD2 matching over 10 bases. Germline V gives CDR1 SGHVS, CDR2 FQNEAQ. The CDR3 is made up of 16 amino acids. The V and J ends lost 5 bases and 1 base, in that order; junction bases with no gene match: 4. The CDR3 DNA is TGTGCCAGCAGCCGAGTAGCGGGGGGGAACACCGGGGAGCTGTTTTTT. Protein sequence: CASSRVAGGNTGELFF.

The J gene is TRBJ2-2, the V gene TRBV5-1, with D maybe TRBD1 (6 bases). This CDR3 is built from 14 residues. V was clipped by 0 bases and J by 7 bases, with 10 bases between them. In germline, CDR1 is SGHRS, CDR2 YFSETQ. The CDR3 loop is CASSLGQANGELFF. The CDR3 nucleotides are TGCGCCAGCAGCTTGGGACAGGCAAACGGGGAGCTGTTTTTT.

The chain carries TRBV5-6 and TRBJ2-2; D perhaps matches TRBD1 (7 bases). Between the trimmed V and J ends, which lost 6 bases and 5 bases, there was a span of 20 bases. This CDR3 comprises 16 residues. In germline, CDR1 is SGHDT, CDR2 YYEEEE. Here the CDR3 reads CASTGVEGARTGELFF. CDR3 coding DNA: TGTGCCAGCACCGGGGTGGAGGGGGCGAGGACCGGGGAGCTGTTTTTT.

The chain links TRBV5-1 to TRBJ1-1; a weak D match, TRBD1 (5 bases). The V and J ends lost 4 bases and 4 bases respectively, with 14 bases between them. There are 14 residues in the CDR3. Per the germline V gene, CDR1 is SGHRS and CDR2 is YFSETQ. The CDR3 reads CASSQEGEGTEAFF. For the CDR3, the DNA is TGCGCCAGCAGCCAGGAAGGGGAAGGCACTGAAGCTTTCTTT.

The gene calls are TRBV6-5 and TRBJ1-1; a weak D match, TRBD1 (5 bases). This CDR3 has 14 residues. Trimming removed 6 bases at V and 0 bases at J, with 11 bases between. Germline V gene data show CDR1 as MNHEY and CDR2 as SVGAGI. CDR3 in amino acids: CASRGGNMNTEAFF. The CDR3 DNA sequence: TGTGCCAGCAGGGGGGGGAACATGAACACTGAAGCTTTCTTT.

This chain links TRBV10-3 with TRBJ2-6; D is undetermined. Looked up from germline, CDR1 is ENHRY and CDR2 is SYGVKD. V was pared by 9 bases and J by 0 bases, with 15 bases between. The CDR3 spans 16 residues. CDR3 residues: CAIPAPVISGANVLTF. The CDR3 DNA is TGTGCCATTCCAGCGCCAGTGATCTCTGGGGCCAACGTCCTGACTTTC.

J is TRBJ2-2 and V is TRBV25-1, with a weak D call TRBD1 (6 bases). The CDR3 loop spans 13 amino acids. Germline CDR1 reads MGHDK; CDR2 reads SYGVNS. Trimming stripped 2 bases from V and 7 bases from J, with 8 bases between. CDR3 sequence reads: CASSEQGIGELFF. The CDR3 DNA follows: TGTGCCAGCAGTGAACAGGGGATCGGGGAGCTGTTTTTT.

The chain recombines TRBV5-8 with TRBJ1-5; 7 positions agree with TRBD1. The CDR3 runs 13 residues. Germline V CDR1 and CDR2: SGHTS, YDEGEE. The trim removed 4 bases at V and 7 bases at J, leaving 5 bases unmatched. The CDR3 reads CASSRQGQQPQHF. The CDR3 bases are TGTGCCAGCAGCCGACAGGGCCAACAGCCCCAGCATTTT. The whole variable domain, remainder taken from reference TRBV5-8 and TRBJ1-5, is EAGVTQSPTHLIKTRGQQATLRCSPISGHTSVYWYQQALGLGLQFLLWYDEGEERNRGNFPPRFSGRQFPNYSSELNVNALELEDSALYLCASSRQGQQPQHFGDGTRLSIL.

This rearrangement joins TRBV4-3 to TRBJ1-4; 9 bases are shared with TRBD1. This CDR3 is 16 amino acids long. Germline V gene lookup returns CDR1 LGHNA and CDR2 YSLEER. J lost 5 bases, V lost 4 bases, and 8 bases had no gene match. CDR3 in DNA: TGCGCCAGCAGCCCGCAAGCCGGGACAGGGAATGAAAAACTGTTTTTT. Translating it yields CASSPQAGTGNEKLFF.

The chain joins TRBV30 to TRBJ2-7; the D is unclear. The CDR3 is 15 residues long. The ends were cut back, 2 bases at V and 0 bases at J, with 14 bases in the middle. CDR1 GTSNPN and CDR2 SVGIG come from the germline V gene (reference sequence). The CDR3 sequence is CAWSLPHSGSYEQYF. CDR3 DNA: TGTGCCTGGAGTTTACCCCACTCAGGCTCCTACGAGCAGTACTTC.

The chain joins TRBV29-1 to TRBJ1-1, with 10 bases lining up with TRBD1. With 3 bases clipped from V and 2 bases from J, the junction kept 3 bases outside the gene matches. This CDR3 is 14 amino acids long. Looked up from germline, CDR1 is SQVTM and CDR2 is ANQGSEA. CDR3 sequence reads: CSVERTGGNTEAFF. The CDR3, as DNA: TGCAGCGTTGAGAGGACAGGGGGAAACACTGAAGCTTTCTTT.

The J gene is TRBJ2-3, the V gene TRBV24-1, with D possibly matching TRBD2 (5 bases). The CDR3 contains 14 residues. In germline, CDR1 is KGHDR, CDR2 SFDVKD. Trimming took off 4 bases at V and 2 bases at J, with 9 bases between the two ends. CDR3 sequence (DNA): TGTGCCACCAGTGAAACGAGGGTCACAGATACGCAGTATTTT. This codes for CATSETRVTDTQYF.

This clone appeared once. The chain uses TRBV30 and TRBJ1-5; no clear D gene. V was pared by 2 bases and J by 6 bases, with 8 bases between. The CDR3 has 12 amino acids. Germline CDR1 reads GTSNPN; CDR2 reads SVGIG (reference sequence). The CDR3 loop is CAWSTGSQPQHF. CDR3 bases: TGTGCCTGGAGTACTGGGAGTCAGCCCCAGCATTTT.

CDR3 bases: TGTGCCAGCGGGGGGCGGATGTACGAGCAGTACTTC. Protein product: CASGGRMYEQYF. The chain employs TRBV28 and TRBJ2-7; D may correspond to TRBD1 or TRBD2 (6 bases each). The length of the CDR3 is 12 residues. Per germline, CDR1 MDHEN and CDR2 SYDVKM. V was pared by 8 bases and J by 4 bases, with 12 bases between.

This clone occurred a few times. DNA of the CDR3: TGTGCCAGCAGTAGTACAGGGAGAATGAACACTGAAGCTTTCTTT. This gives the protein CASSSTGRMNTEAFF. The J gene is TRBJ1-1, the V gene TRBV28; maybe TRBD1 (6 bases). The CDR3 length is 15 residues. Deletions cut 5 bases from V and 0 bases from J, with 13 bases between. CDR1 is MDHEN, CDR2 SYDVKM, per germline.

This chain joins TRBV27 and TRBJ2-2; D is perhaps TRBD1 or TRBD2 (5 bases each). Per the germline V gene, CDR1 is MNHEY and CDR2 is SMNVEV (reference sequence). The CDR3 contains 15 residues. The germline V and J ends were trimmed by 6 bases and 0 bases, with 11 bases remaining between them. The CDR3 loop reads CASRPRGPNTGELFF. The CDR3 nucleotides are TGTGCCAGCAGGCCCCGGGGCCCGAACACCGGGGAGCTGTTTTTT.

This chain joins TRBV2 and TRBJ1-2; D not certain. The germline gives CDR1 SNHLY, CDR2 FYNNEI. The length of the CDR3 is 15 residues. Trimming stripped 0 bases from V and 3 bases from J, with 11 bases between. CDR3 loop: CASSEANRAHYGYTF. As DNA, the CDR3 is TGTGCCAGCAGTGAAGCGAATAGGGCCCACTATGGCTACACCTTC. Full variable domain (missing parts from reference TRBV2 and TRBJ1-2): EPEVTQTPSHQVTQMGQEVILRCVPISNHLYFYWYRQILGQKVEFLVSFYNNEISEKSEIFDDQFSVERPDGSNFTLKIRSTKLEDSAMYFCASSEANRAHYGYTFGSGTRLTVV.

The CDR3 here is CASSQDYTGSYEQYF. Here the CDR3 DNA reads TGCGCCAGCAGCCAAGATTATACAGGCTCCTACGAGCAGTACTTC. The genes are TRBV4-3 and TRBJ2-7, with TRBD1 as a possible D gene (5 bases). Germline loops: CDR1 LGHNA, CDR2 YSLEER. The length of the CDR3 is 15 residues. V lost 0 bases, J lost 0 bases, and 9 bases lay in between.

CDR3 sequence (DNA): TGTGCCAGCAGCCCTGTCGGGCCGGTCGAGCAGTACTTC. Protein sequence: CASSPVGPVEQYF. J is TRBJ2-7 and V is TRBV7-9, with D hard to call. With 5 bases removed from V and 6 bases from J, the gap between germline ends came to 14 bases. CDR3 size: 13 residues. Looked up from germline, CDR1 is SEHNR and CDR2 is FQNEAQ (reference sequence). Full variable domain (outside the CDR3, taken from reference TRBV7-9 and TRBJ2-7): DTGVSQNPRHKITKRGQNVTFRCDPISEHNRLYWYRQTLGQGPEFLTYFQNEAQLEKSRLLSDRFSAERPKGSFSTLEIQRTEQGDSAMYLCASSPVGPVEQYFGPGTRLTVT.

The chain links TRBV7-3 to TRBJ2-2; D is ambiguous. Germline values: CDR1 SGHTA, CDR2 FQGTGA. This CDR3 spans 14 amino acids. V shed 5 bases and J shed 1 base, with 8 bases lying between them. Here the CDR3 reads CASSPSRNTGELFF. The CDR3 DNA reads TGTGCCAGCAGCCCAAGCAGGAACACCGGGGAGCTGTTTTTT. The full variable domain, completed using reference TRBV7-3 and TRBJ2-2, is GAGVSQTPSNKVTEKGKYVELRCDPISGHTALYWYRQSLGQGPEFLIYFQGTGAADDSGLPNDRFFAVRPEGSVSTLKIQRTERGDSAVYLCASSPSRNTGELFFGEGSRLTVL.

The V gene is TRBV7-9, the J gene TRBJ2-4; D possibly corresponds to TRBD1 (6 bases). The germline gives CDR1 SEHNR, CDR2 FQNEAQ (reference sequence). V was cut by 5 bases and J by 9 bases, with 14 bases left in between. The CDR3 extends over 13 amino acids. The CDR3 loop is CASSAQGPTIQYF. The CDR3 coding sequence is TGTGCCAGCAGCGCGCAGGGGCCGACCATTCAGTACTTC. The full variable domain, its missing parts supplied by reference TRBV7-9 and TRBJ2-4, is DTGVSQNPRHKITKRGQNVTFRCDPISEHNRLYWYRQTLGQGPEFLTYFQNEAQLEKSRLLSDRFSAERPKGSFSTLEIQRTEQGDSAMYLCASSAQGPTIQYFGAGTRLSVL.

The V and J genes are TRBV30 and TRBJ1-6; D gene ambiguous. The V end lost 2 bases, the J end lost 3 bases, and 8 bases lay between the germline ends. Germline V CDR1 and CDR2: GTSNPN, SVGIG (reference sequence). The CDR3 length is 14 residues. CDR3 sequence: CAWSTPGYNSPLHF. The CDR3 DNA reads as TGTGCCTGGAGTACACCCGGCTATAATTCACCCCTCCACTTT.